These 26 T cell receptor beta chains share one sample of origin, sequenced in a study of CD8+ T cells in alopecia areata. After isolation, RNA underwent reverse transcription to generate cDNA as the sequencing template. TCRdb's table, derived via immunoSEQ multiplex PCR, lists solely in-frame clones and lacks some. The table has 250,000 to 350,000 clones, approximately 60% seen once. Regarding treatment: oral pan-JAK inhibitor, 5-10 mg twice daily. Here the sequenced sample was CD4+ T cells sorted from blood, taken around week 54, from a patient treated with tofacitinib. The source of these receptors is a human donor with alopecia areata.

The rearrangement links TRBV30 to TRBJ1-1; D is undetermined. In germline, CDR1 is GTSNPN, CDR2 SVGIG (reference sequence). V was clipped by 0 bases and J by 0 bases, with 8 bases between them. CDR3 size: 14 residues. The chain's CDR3 is CAWSVPDMNTEAFF. In nucleotides, the CDR3 is TGTGCCTGGAGTGTACCAGATATGAACACTGAAGCTTTCTTT.

The chain combines TRBV30 with TRBJ1-5; D remains ambiguous. The V gene lost 3 bases and the J gene lost 9 bases, with 6 bases spanning the gap. This CDR3 comprises 10 residues. Per the germline V gene, CDR1 is GTSNPN and CDR2 is SVGIG (reference sequence). The CDR3 DNA follows: TGTGCCTGGAGAAAGCGGCCCCAGCATTTT. This encodes CAWRKRPQHF.

This chain joins TRBV25-1 and TRBJ1-2; 9 bases align to TRBD1. Germline CDR1 reads MGHDK; CDR2 reads SYGVNS. Trimming cost V 4 bases and J 4 bases; bases outside gene matches: 4. This CDR3 spans 14 amino acids. As DNA, the CDR3 is TGTGCCAGCAGTGGGGGACAGGGCTTCTATGGCTACACCTTC. This sequence encodes CASSGGQGFYGYTF.

This chain uses TRBV9 with TRBJ2-1, with 9 nucleotides matching TRBD2. Germline V CDR1 and CDR2: SGDLS, YYNGEE. The CDR3 covers 16 residues. Trimming removed 4 bases from V and 6 bases from J; junction bases left unmatched: 11. CDR3 protein: CASSSLSGGPGNEQFF. Written as DNA, the CDR3 is TGTGCCAGCAGCTCCCTTAGCGGGGGCCCTGGCAATGAGCAGTTCTTC.

V and J are TRBV5-1 and TRBJ2-1; D gene unclear. Germline lookup yields CDR1 SGHRS and CDR2 YFSETQ. With 1 base removed from V and 0 bases from J, the gap between germline ends came to 8 bases. The CDR3 spans 15 residues. The CDR3 spells CASSLRVSSYNEQFF. In DNA form, the CDR3 reads TGCGCCAGCAGCTTGCGGGTGAGCTCCTACAATGAGCAGTTCTTC.

The DNA for the CDR3 is TGTGCCTGGAGTAAGGGAGTTAATCAGCCCCAGCATTTT. Translating it yields CAWSKGVNQPQHF. J is TRBJ1-5 and V is TRBV30, with unresolved D. V gave up 2 bases and J gave up 4 bases, with 9 bases separating them. CDR3 length: 13 residues. Germline values: CDR1 GTSNPN, CDR2 SVGIG (reference sequence).

This chain joins TRBV30 and TRBJ1-5; a weak D match, TRBD1 (5 bases). The ends were cut back, 4 bases at V and 7 bases at J, with 17 bases in the middle. The CDR3 covers 14 residues. Germline V gives CDR1 GTSNPN, CDR2 SVGIG (reference sequence). CDR3 nucleotide sequence: TGTGCCTGGAACCCTGGCAGGGTGGGACAGCCCCAGCATTTT. This encodes CAWNPGRVGQPQHF.

This clone was seen a few times. The rearrangement uses TRBV15 and TRBJ2-5; D unclear. V lost 0 bases and J 4 bases, leaving 9 bases between the germline ends. The CDR3 runs 14 residues. Germline V CDR1 and CDR2: LNHNV, YYDKDF (reference sequence). Written as DNA, the CDR3 is TGTGCCACCAGCAGAGATCCATTGCGAGAGACCCAGTACTTC. Its protein product is CATSRDPLRETQYF.

The CDR3 sequence is CASSLQGGTDTQYF. The CDR3 nucleotides read TGTGCCAGCAGCTTGCAGGGAGGAACAGATACGCAGTATTTT. This chain uses TRBV7-3 with TRBJ2-3; TRBD2 might be the D (6 bases). Germline V CDR1 and CDR2: SGHTA, FQGTGA. The CDR3 has 14 residues. Trimming stripped 3 bases from V and 3 bases from J, with 10 bases between.

Of note for this clone: One junction end disagrees with the germline gene, perhaps due to a read error. The rearrangement links TRBV7-7 to TRBJ2-2; 10 bases line up with TRBD1. Germline V gene data show CDR1 as SSHAT and CDR2 as FNYEAQ (reference sequence). The CDR3 runs to 14 residues. The CDR3 DNA is TGTGCTAGCAGCTGGACAGGGGGCACCGGGGAGCTGTTTTTT. Translation: CASSWTGGTGELFF.

DNA for the CDR3: TGTGCCAGCAGCTCCGGACCCAACAACAATGAGCAGTTCTTC. It specifies CASSSGPNNNEQFF. This chain connects TRBV7-3 to TRBJ2-1; D is unclear. CDR3 size: 14 residues. The V gene lost 4 bases and the J gene lost 5 bases, with 12 bases spanning the gap. Germline loops: CDR1 SGHTA, CDR2 FQGTGA.

Concerning this clone: This same CDR3 is encoded by further DNA sequences in the sample. V is TRBV5-6 and J is TRBJ1-5; D unresolved. V was clipped by 0 bases and J by 4 bases, with 2 bases between them. In germline, CDR1 is SGHDT, CDR2 YYEEEE. This CDR3 contains 12 residues. The CDR3 sequence is CASSLGNQPQHF. CDR3 coding DNA: TGTGCCAGCAGCTTGGGTAATCAGCCCCAGCATTTT.

Notes on this clone: Other nucleotide sequences in the sample specify the same CDR3. The chain carries TRBV30 and TRBJ2-2; D remains unclear. The germline gives CDR1 GTSNPN, CDR2 SVGIG (reference sequence). V lost 3 bases and J 0 bases, leaving 5 bases between the germline ends. The CDR3 contains 13 residues. CDR3 residues: CAWRGTNTGELFF. Written as DNA, the CDR3 is TGTGCCTGGAGAGGCACGAACACCGGGGAGCTGTTTTTT.

This clone was counted a few times. V is TRBV7-9 and J is TRBJ2-1, with 10 bases fitting TRBD2. Unmatched junction bases numbered 6, after V lost 5 bases and J lost 5 bases. The CDR3 runs 15 residues. Germline V CDR1 and CDR2: SEHNR, FQNEAQ (reference sequence). In DNA, the CDR3 is TGTGCCAGCAGCATCCTAGCGGGGGTAAACAATGAGCAGTTCTTC. Translating it yields CASSILAGVNNEQFF.

The chain employs TRBV5-1 and TRBJ1-2; no clear D gene. Germline CDR1 SGHRS, CDR2 YFSETQ. The V and J ends lost 0 bases and 6 bases respectively, with 21 bases between them. The CDR3 is made up of 17 amino acids. CDR3 residues: CASSLAQRVRGGHGYTF. CDR3 DNA: TGCGCCAGCAGCTTGGCCCAGAGAGTCAGAGGAGGTCATGGCTACACCTTC.

The CDR3 DNA follows: TGCGCCAGCAGCTTGGGTTCGACACGGGAGACCCAGTACTTC. Translation gives CASSLGSTRETQYF. The chain carries TRBV5-1 and TRBJ2-5; D not certain. V was cut by 0 bases and J by 5 bases, with 11 bases left in between. The CDR3 extends over 14 amino acids. The V gene's germline CDR1 is SGHRS and CDR2 YFSETQ.

The J gene is TRBJ1-1, the V gene TRBV7-2; 7 nucleotides agree with TRBD1. J gave up 4 bases and V 1 base, and 6 bases lay outside the gene matches. This CDR3 comprises 15 residues. Per the germline V gene, CDR1 is SGHTA and CDR2 is FQGNSA. The CDR3 DNA follows: TGTGCCAGCAGCTTAGTCCCGAAGGGGGCCACTGAAGCTTTCTTT. Translation gives CASSLVPKGATEAFF.

The chain employs TRBV7-9 and TRBJ2-2, with D perhaps matching TRBD1 (5 bases). The CDR3 contains 12 residues. V lost 11 bases, J lost 1 base, and 8 bases lay in between. Germline loops: CDR1 SEHNR, CDR2 FQNEAQ (reference sequence). The CDR3 loop reads CALTGNTGELFF. The CDR3 nucleotides read TGTGCCTTAACAGGGAACACCGGGGAGCTGTTTTTT.

V gene TRBV5-1 combines with J gene TRBJ1-1; no reliable D call. In germline, CDR1 is SGHRS, CDR2 YFSETQ. The CDR3 extends over 13 amino acids. Trimming left V 1 base short and J 0 bases short, with 4 bases between. The CDR3 sequence is CASSLQMNTEAFF. CDR3 DNA sequence: TGCGCCAGCAGCTTGCAGATGAACACTGAAGCTTTCTTT.

The rearrangement links TRBV13 to TRBJ2-1, with 7 positions matching TRBD1. This CDR3 is 13 amino acids long. Unmatched junction bases numbered 5, after V lost 5 bases and J lost 7 bases. Germline-derived CDR1 and CDR2 are PRHDT and FYEKMQ (reference sequence). As DNA, the CDR3 is TGTGCCAGCAGCCTGACAGGGTGGAATGAGCAGTTCTTC. This sequence encodes CASSLTGWNEQFF. Based on the CDR3 plus reference TRBV13 and TRBJ2-1, the full variable domain is AAGVIQSPRHLIKEKRETATLKCYPIPRHDTVYWYQQGPGQDPQFLISFYEKMQSDKGSIPDRFSAQQFSDYHSELNMSSLELGDSALYFCASSLTGWNEQFFGPGTRLTVL.

This chain uses TRBV9 with TRBJ1-1, with a weak D call TRBD1 (6 bases). The CDR3 runs to 14 residues. The germline V gene encodes CDR1 SGDLS and CDR2 YYNGEE. Trimming left V 5 bases short and J 1 base short, with 12 bases between. CDR3 DNA: TGTGCCAGCAGTACAGGGTTGGAGAACACTGAAGCTTTCTTT. Amino acid sequence: CASSTGLENTEAFF.

This clone has only a few counts. The chain is built from TRBV30 and TRBJ2-6, with no clear D. This CDR3 is built from 15 residues. V was pared by 1 base and J by 5 bases, with 12 bases between. The germline V gene encodes CDR1 GTSNPN and CDR2 SVGIG (reference sequence). The CDR3 coding sequence is TGTGCCTGGAGTGCCTTAGCTCGCTGGGCCAACGTCCTGACTTTC. Its translation is CAWSALARWANVLTF.

This sequence joins TRBV5-6 and TRBJ2-1, with unresolved D. Germline lookup yields CDR1 SGHDT and CDR2 YYEEEE. The V end was cut by 4 bases, the J end by 9 bases, with 14 bases between. The length of the CDR3 is 13 residues. In DNA, the CDR3 is TGTGCCAGCAGCCCATGGTCCGGGCTTGAGCAGTTCTTC. Protein sequence: CASSPWSGLEQFF.

The gene calls are TRBV4-1 and TRBJ2-5; D gene uncertain. This CDR3 comprises 14 residues. V was cut by 0 bases and J by 1 base, with 6 bases left in between. Germline V gene lookup returns CDR1 MGHRA and CDR2 YSYEKL. The DNA for the CDR3 is TGCGCCAGCAGCCAAGATCCTATCCAAGAGACCCAGTACTTC. This sequence encodes CASSQDPIQETQYF.

The V call is TRBV30, the J call TRBJ1-3; D is unresolved. The germline V gene encodes CDR1 GTSNPN and CDR2 SVGIG (reference sequence). Trimming took off 2 bases at V and 0 bases at J, with 5 bases between the two ends. This CDR3 has 13 residues. This CDR3 is CAWSSYSGNTIYF. Here the CDR3 DNA reads TGTGCCTGGAGTTCCTACTCTGGAAACACCATATATTTT.

This chain connects TRBV6-6 to TRBJ1-2; TRBD1 agrees at 7 bases. Germline V lookup: CDR1 MNHNY, CDR2 SVGAGI (reference sequence). V lost 7 bases to trimming and J lost 5 bases; unmatched junction nucleotides: 7. CDR3 length: 13 amino acids. The CDR3 sequence: CASNLGQAYGYTF. CDR3 in DNA: TGTGCCAGCAACCTTGGACAGGCGTATGGCTACACCTTC.